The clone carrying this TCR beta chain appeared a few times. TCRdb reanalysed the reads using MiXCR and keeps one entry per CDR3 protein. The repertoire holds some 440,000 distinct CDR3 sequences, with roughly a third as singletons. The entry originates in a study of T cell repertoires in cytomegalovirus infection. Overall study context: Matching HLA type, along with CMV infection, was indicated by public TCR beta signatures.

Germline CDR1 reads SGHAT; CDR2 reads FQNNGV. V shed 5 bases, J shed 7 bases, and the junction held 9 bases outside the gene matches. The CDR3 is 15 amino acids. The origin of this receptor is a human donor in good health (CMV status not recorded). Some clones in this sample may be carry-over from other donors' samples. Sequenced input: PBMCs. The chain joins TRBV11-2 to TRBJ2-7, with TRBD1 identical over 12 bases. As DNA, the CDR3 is TGTGCCAGCAGCCCCAGGGACAGGGGGCGTCGGGAGCAGTACTTC. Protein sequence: CASSPRDRGRREQYF.